A selection of T cell receptor beta chains follows, all from one sample in a study of T cells in Graves' hyperthyroidism and ophthalmopathy. TCRdb processed the multiplex PCR reads anew with MiXCR; each CDR3 protein has one entry. Seen here are 550,000 to 700,000 distinct CDR3 sequences, roughly 50% observed once, and the top ten hold around 20%. The sequenced sample was peripheral blood or thyroid tissue (not recorded which). The receptor set was obtained from an adult woman with Graves' disease, either hyperthyroidism or ophthalmopathy (not recorded which). The CDR3 runs from the conserved cysteine through the conserved F or W. A D gene is named only where the DNA matches it firmly. Rows may omit the clone size; those that give it use once, few, many or a size class.

V gene,CDR3 length,J gene,D gene,clone size,CDR3 protein,CDR3 DNA
TRBV2,18,TRBJ2-5,TRBD2,-,CASSFPGLAGGPRETQYF,TGTGCCAGCAGCTTCCCGGGACTAGCGGGAGGGCCACGGGAGACCCAGTACTTC
TRBV7-2,13,TRBJ2-7,-,many,CASSPPGIYEQYF,TGTGCCAGCAGCCCTCCCGGGATCTACGAGCAGTACTTC
TRBV7-8,14,TRBJ1-1,TRBD1,many,CASSWGQLNTEAFF,TGTGCCAGCAGCTGGGGACAGCTGAACACTGAAGCTTTCTTT
TRBV20-1,13,TRBJ1-5,-,once,CSARDADHQPQHF,TGCAGTGCTAGAGATGCGGACCATCAGCCCCAGCATTTT
TRBV7-9,19,TRBJ1-3,TRBD1,-,CASSLVASGTGILGNTIYF,TGTGCCAGCAGCTTAGTGGCATCCGGGACAGGGATCCTTGGAAACACCATATATTTT
TRBV7-4,15,TRBJ1-4,-,-,CASSLGEGTGEKLFF,TGTGCCAGCAGCTTAGGTGAGGGAACTGGGGAAAAACTGTTTTTT
TRBV15,15,TRBJ2-5,TRBD2,-,CATSRSGAGGETQYF,TGTGCCACCAGCCGATCGGGAGCGGGGGGAGAGACCCAGTACTTC
TRBV7-2,14,TRBJ2-7,-,-,CASSLAAREYEQYF,TGTGCCAGCAGCTTAGCCGCCCGGGAGTACGAGCAGTACTTC
TRBV10-3,15,TRBJ2-1,TRBD2,-,CASKDRRVAGNEQFF,TGTGCCAGCAAGGATCGAAGGGTAGCGGGCAATGAGCAGTTCTTC
TRBV27,14,TRBJ1-6,-,few,CASSYRDPNSPLHF,TGTGCCAGCAGTTACAGGGATCCTAATTCACCCCTCCACTTT
TRBV10-2,16,TRBJ1-1,TRBD1,-,CASSLPEQGRSTEAFF,TGCGCCAGCTCCCTCCCTGAACAGGGGCGAAGCACTGAAGCTTTCTTT
TRBV19,20,TRBJ1-5,TRBD1,-,CASSLGTGEVPGTTLQPQHF,TGTGCCAGTAGTCTCGGGACAGGCGAGGTCCCCGGGACAACGCTCCAGCCCCAGCATTTT
TRBV20-1,15,TRBJ1-6,TRBD1,many,CSAQGQGADNSPLHF,TGCAGTGCTCAGGGACAGGGGGCGGATAATTCACCCCTCCACTTT
TRBV6-1,15,TRBJ2-7,-,many,CASSEVGGSSYEQYF,TGTGCCAGCAGTGAAGTAGGGGGAAGCTCCTACGAGCAGTACTTC
TRBV29-1,13,TRBJ2-7,-,many,CSVEVATGYEQYF,TGCAGCGTTGAGGTGGCTACCGGGTACGAGCAGTACTTC
TRBV25-1,13,TRBJ2-1,-,many,CASSATGPLGQFF,TGTGCCAGCAGTGCCACCGGGCCCTTGGGGCAGTTCTTC
TRBV10-3,15,TRBJ1-5,TRBD1,-,CAIKGTDEPRQPQHF,TGTGCCATCAAGGGGACAGACGAACCGAGGCAGCCCCAGCATTTT
TRBV12-3/TRBV12-4,15,TRBJ1-5,-,many,CASSQQGGRNQPQHF,TGTGCCAGCAGCCAACAGGGAGGAAGAAATCAGCCCCAGCATTTT
TRBV6-5,15,TRBJ2-2,-,-,CASNVRASSLGELFF,TGTGCCAGCAACGTAAGGGCTAGCTCTCTCGGGGAGCTGTTTTTT
TRBV20-1,15,TRBJ1-1,-,-,CSARDLRGYGTEAFF,TGCAGTGCTAGAGATTTAAGGGGTTACGGCACTGAAGCTTTCTTT
TRBV2,15,TRBJ1-5,-,-,CASSGGTYSNQPQHF,TGTGCCAGCAGTGGAGGCACATATAGCAATCAGCCCCAGCATTTT
TRBV7-9,15,TRBJ1-5,-,-,CTSSYPDINNQPQHF,TGTACCAGCAGTTACCCCGACATAAACAATCAGCCCCAGCATTTT
TRBV20-1,14,TRBJ1-5,TRBD1,many,CSAHEDRKVQPQHF,TGCAGTGCTCACGAGGACAGGAAGGTCCAGCCCCAGCATTTT
TRBV20-1,13,TRBJ1-2,-,-,CSARDQGSYGYTF,TGCAGTGCTAGAGATCAGGGATCCTATGGCTACACCTTC
TRBV10-2,13,TRBJ1-5,TRBD1,-,CASSGGTNQPQHF,TGCGCCAGCTCAGGGGGGACTAATCAGCCCCAGCATTTT
TRBV10-3,13,TRBJ2-7,-,many,CAIRAAISYEQYF,TGTGCCATCAGGGCGGCGATTTCCTACGAGCAGTACTTC
TRBV7-9,14,TRBJ1-2,-,-,CASSSGVDFYGYTF,TGTGCCAGCAGTTCTGGGGTCGACTTCTATGGCTACACCTTC
TRBV11-2,15,TRBJ2-7,-,many,CASSPRGRTSYEQYF,TGTGCCAGCAGTCCGAGGGGACGGACTTCTTACGAGCAGTACTTC
TRBV12-3/TRBV12-4,14,TRBJ1-2,-,many,CASSLDTNIYGYTF,TGTGCCAGCAGTTTGGACACAAACATCTATGGCTACACCTTC
TRBV20-1,9,TRBJ2-5,-,few,CSAVETQYF,TGCAGTGCAGTCGAGACCCAGTACTTC
TRBV29-1,12,TRBJ1-1,-,many,CSADQGRGEAFF,TGCAGCGCCGATCAGGGGAGGGGGGAAGCTTTCTTT
TRBV6-5,13,TRBJ1-2,-,-,CASRAGVHYGYTF,TGTGCCAGCAGGGCGGGGGTGCACTATGGCTACACCTTC
TRBV29-1,13,TRBJ1-5,-,many,CSVGGSSNQPQHF,TGCAGCGTTGGGGGGAGCAGCAATCAGCCCCAGCATTTT
TRBV3-1,15,TRBJ2-7,TRBD2,many,CASSQVAGDPYEQYF,TGTGCCAGCAGCCAAGTGGCGGGAGATCCCTACGAGCAGTACTTC
TRBV10-2,10,TRBJ1-6,-,-,CASSGTDPHF,TGCGCCAGCAGTGGGACGGACCCCCACTTT
TRBV14,14,TRBJ2-2,-,many,CASSQGRGTGELFF,TGTGCCAGCAGCCAAGGGCGGGGCACCGGGGAGCTGTTTTTT
TRBV6-6,15,TRBJ1-3,-,many,CASSLLPDSGNTIYF,TGTGCCAGCAGCCTACTACCGGACAGCGGAAACACCATATATTTT
TRBV5-4,14,TRBJ2-5,-,many,CASREQGFVETQYF,TGTGCCAGCAGGGAACAGGGTTTCGTGGAGACCCAGTACTTC
TRBV15,15,TRBJ1-6,TRBD1,few,CATSRADRGESPLHF,TGTGCCACCAGCAGGGCGGACAGGGGCGAATCACCCCTCCACTTT
TRBV7-9,16,TRBJ2-2,TRBD1,many,CASSPPGQGDTGELFF,TGTGCCAGCAGCCCCCCCGGACAGGGCGATACCGGGGAGCTGTTTTTT
TRBV2,16,TRBJ1-5,-,many,CASSEAPGSSNQPQHF,TGTGCCAGCAGTGAAGCGCCGGGCAGTAGCAATCAGCCCCAGCATTTT
TRBV20-1,15,TRBJ2-7,-,many,CSARVGRGLTHEQYF,TGCAGTGCTAGAGTTGGCCGAGGCCTCACCCACGAGCAGTACTTC
TRBV5-1,11,TRBJ1-2,-,-,CASSLASGDTF,TGCGCCAGCAGCTTGGCCTCAGGCGACACCTTC
TRBV20-1,15,TRBJ1-6,TRBD1,-,CSARSTGGTNSPLHF,TGCAGTGCTAGATCAACAGGGGGAACTAATTCACCCCTCCACTTT
TRBV14,14,TRBJ1-3,-,many,CASSPISPMDTIYF,TGTGCCAGCAGCCCAATATCCCCCATGGACACCATATATTTT
TRBV6-1,14,TRBJ2-2,-,many,CASTKEGRTGELFF,TGTGCCAGCACGAAGGAGGGACGGACCGGGGAGCTGTTTTTT
TRBV20-1,11,TRBJ2-7,-,-,CSARDRGGQYF,TGCAGTGCTAGAGATCGTGGGGGGCAGTACTTC
TRBV6-1,16,TRBJ1-5,-,many,CASSVGWDSSNQPQHF,TGTGCCAGCAGTGTAGGATGGGACTCAAGCAATCAGCCCCAGCATTTT
TRBV7-2,15,TRBJ2-2,TRBD2,many,CASSKGLGDTGELFF,TGTGCCAGCAGCAAGGGACTAGGGGACACCGGGGAGCTGTTTTTT
TRBV20-1,14,TRBJ1-5,TRBD1,many,CSAPDRNSNQPQHF,TGCAGTGCCCCGGACAGGAATAGCAATCAGCCCCAGCATTTT
TRBV2,15,TRBJ2-7,-,-,CASSVRADRLGEQYF,TGTGCCAGCAGTGTAAGGGCCGACAGGTTAGGAGAGCAGTACTTC